The subject of this entry is one T cell receptor (beta chain). Its antigen is currently unknown. Germline loops: CDR1 LGHNA, CDR2 YSLEER. This CDR3 comprises 17 residues. The germline V and J ends were trimmed by 0 bases and 1 base, with 15 bases remaining between them. PCR primers comprised 60 Vbeta and 13 Jbeta primers. Assay: immunoSEQ multiplex PCR; the TCRdb copy retains only in-frame clones and omits some. This table holds approximately 160,000 clones, 77% found once. This record comes from a study of cytomegalovirus exposure and HLA in healthy donors. Study-level findings and limits: An analysis was carried out later, and it reportedly showed fewer N-insertions in an Asian-associated ancestry cluster than the roughly 670-donor mean. Roughly even sequencing depth across donors was the assumption behind the presence/absence analyses. Excluded were some V segments that proved indistinguishable, including TRBV6-2 and TRBV6-3.

The sequenced material came from PBMCs. The chain is built from TRBV4-3 and TRBJ1-2, with D unresolved. This TCR derives from a woman between 40 and 50 years old in good health and CMV-seropositive. CDR3 DNA: TGCGCCAGCAGCCAAGAACTTTACCAGGATAATAACTATGGCTACACCTTC. It specifies CASSQELYQDNNYGYTF.